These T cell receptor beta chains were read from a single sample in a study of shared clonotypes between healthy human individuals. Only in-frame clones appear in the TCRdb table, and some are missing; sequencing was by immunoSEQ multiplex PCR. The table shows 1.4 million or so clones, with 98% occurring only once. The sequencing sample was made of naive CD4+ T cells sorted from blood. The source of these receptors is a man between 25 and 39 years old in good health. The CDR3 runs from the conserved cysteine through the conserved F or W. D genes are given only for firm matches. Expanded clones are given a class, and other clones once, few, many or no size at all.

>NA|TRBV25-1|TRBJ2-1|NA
TGTGCCAGCAGTGAATTGTCGGGGCCTGGGGACAATGAGCAGTTCTTC
CASSELSGPGDNEQFF
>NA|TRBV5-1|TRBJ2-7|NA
TGCGCCAGCAGCCGGGGGCGCGGGGTCTACGAGCAGTACTTC
CASSRGRGVYEQYF
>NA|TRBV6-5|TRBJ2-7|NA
TGTGCCAGCAGGCATTCAGGGAGCACAAAGTACGAGCAGTACTTC
CASRHSGSTKYEQYF
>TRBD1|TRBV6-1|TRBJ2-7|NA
TGTGCCAGCAGTGAAGTTTTCGGACAGGGGACCTACGAGCAGTACTTC
CASSEVFGQGTYEQYF
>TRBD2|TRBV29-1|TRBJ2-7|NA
TGCAGCGCCGGGGGGGCGGGTGATACCTACGAGCAGTACTTC
CSAGGAGDTYEQYF
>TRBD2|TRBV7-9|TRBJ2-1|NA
TGTGCCAGCACGGGGGGCTCCTACAATGAGCAGTTCTTC
CASTGGSYNEQFF
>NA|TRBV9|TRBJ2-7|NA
TGTGCCAGCAGCGCAACCCTAGGGGGCGAGCAGTACTTC
CASSATLGGEQYF
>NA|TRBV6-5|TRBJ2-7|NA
TGTGCCAGCAGCCCGGGGGGCCGATCCTACGAGCAGTACTTC
CASSPGGRSYEQYF
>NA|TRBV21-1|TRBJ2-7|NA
TGTGCCAGCAGCAAAGAACCAAAAAAACACAGGTCCTTCTACGAGCAGTACTTC
CASSKEPKKHRSFYEQYF
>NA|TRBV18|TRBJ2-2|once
TGTGCCAGCTCAATGTTCGCGGGCGCAAAGAACACCGGGGAGCTGTTTTTT
CASSMFAGAKNTGELFF
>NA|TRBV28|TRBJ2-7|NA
TGTGCCAGCAGTTCCACTAGCTACGAGCAGTACTTC
CASSSTSYEQYF
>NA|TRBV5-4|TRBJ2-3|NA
TGTGCCAGCAGCCCCGTTCGGCGCACAGATACGCAGTATTTT
CASSPVRRTDTQYF
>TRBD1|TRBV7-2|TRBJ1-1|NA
TGTGCCAGCAGCCGAGGACAGGGGGGTGAAGCTTTCTTT
CASSRGQGGEAFF
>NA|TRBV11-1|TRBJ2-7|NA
TGTGCCAGCAGCTTAAGGGTCGGTAACGGGGTGGGACAACGGGGCGAGCAGTACTTC
CASSLRVGNGVGQRGEQYF
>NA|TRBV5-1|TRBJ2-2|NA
TGCGCCAGTGCACGGACCGGGGAGCTGTTTTTT
CASARTGELFF